The present T cell receptor (beta chain) was sequenced within a study of OX40 agonist ivuxolimab in advanced cancers. Between the trimmed V and J ends, which lost 1 base and 9 bases, there was a span of 16 bases. From germline, CDR1 is GTSNPN and CDR2 SVGIG (reference sequence). CDR3 length: 14 amino acids. Only in-frame clones appear in the TCRdb table, and some are missing; sequencing was by immunoSEQ multiplex PCR. The table records 95,000 to 150,000 clones, roughly 92% of them present only once. The chain combines TRBV30 with TRBJ2-1; TRBD2 might be the D (6 bases). The clonotype comes from an adult with an advanced solid tumor such as melanoma, head and neck, liver or kidney cancer. This specimen consisted of CD4+ or CD8+ T cells sorted from blood, obtained in a trial of the OX40 agonist ivuxolimab. The CDR3 reads CAWSDGGLTTEQFF. The DNA of the CDR3 is TGTGCCTGGAGTGACGGGGGTTTGACGACTGAGCAGTTCTTC.